This TCR beta chain was sequenced in a study of blood T cell repertoires in COVID-19. The assay was immunoSEQ multiplex PCR, and TCRdb's table has in-frame clones only and misses some. Here the sample spans around 130,000 clones, around 90% being singletons. The CDR3 runs 14 residues. J gave up 0 bases and V 8 bases, and 3 bases lay outside the gene matches. Per germline, CDR1 KGHDR and CDR2 SFDVKD. Sequenced material: peripheral blood. This chain uses TRBV24-1 with TRBJ1-1; 9 bases line up with TRBD1. The sequence derives from a man in his forties or fifties with active COVID-19. The CDR3 spells CATTGTGMNTEAFF. CDR3 DNA sequence: TGTGCCACCACAGGGACAGGGATGAACACTGAAGCTTTCTTT.